This passage covers 11 T cell receptor beta chains from one sample sequenced in a study of identical twins. MiXCR, run by TCRdb on the 5' RACE reads, gives a single entry per CDR3 protein. The top ten clones hold 0.75% to 1% of a sample with hundreds of thousands of distinct CDR3 sequences, more than 6.5% of them seen once. A further study also used this sample, focusing on yellow fever vaccine responses in identical twins.

Sequenced material: PBMCs. These receptors were collected from a woman aged 18-29 years in good health.

This clonotype has a count of ten or more. The gene calls are TRBV9 and TRBJ2-3, with 10 positions matching TRBD2. The CDR3 spans 15 residues. From germline, CDR1 is SGDLS and CDR2 YYNGEE. Germline trimming cut 5 bases from V and 2 bases from J; bases unmatched to any gene: 5. For the CDR3, the DNA is TGTGCCAGCAGTGCTAGCGGGGGAGTCACAGATACGCAGTATTTT. It translates to CASSASGGVTDTQYF.

This clonotype has a handful of counts. The V and J genes are TRBV6-1 and TRBJ2-7, with 13 bases identical to TRBD2. The germline V gene encodes CDR1 MNHNS and CDR2 SASEGT. The CDR3 extends over 16 amino acids. V shed 6 bases, J shed 4 bases, and the junction held 9 bases outside the gene matches. CDR3 coding DNA: TGTGCCAGCAGAGGACTAGCGGGGGTCACGTTTTACGAGCAGTACTTC. Amino acids: CASRGLAGVTFYEQYF.

V gene TRBV5-6 combines with J gene TRBJ2-1, with D possibly matching TRBD1 (6 bases). CDR3 size: 15 residues. V was shortened by 1 base and J by 3 bases, with 11 bases between the two germline ends. The germline CDR1 and CDR2 sequences are SGHDT and YYEEEE. The CDR3 is CASSLSWGLYNEQFF. CDR3 DNA: TGTGCCAGCAGCTTGTCGTGGGGGCTCTACAATGAGCAGTTCTTC.

This clonotype was picked up a small number of times. This chain uses TRBV7-9 with TRBJ1-5; no reliable D call. From germline, CDR1 is SEHNR and CDR2 FQNEAQ (reference sequence). The V gene lost 1 base and the J gene lost 4 bases, with 8 bases spanning the gap. The CDR3 has 14 residues. DNA for the CDR3: TGTGCCAGCAGCTTAGATCATAATAATCAGCCCCAGCATTTT. As protein: CASSLDHNNQPQHF. Together with reference TRBV7-9 and TRBJ1-5, the CDR3 gives the full variable domain: DTGVSQNPRHKITKRGQNVTFRCDPISEHNRLYWYRQTLGQGPEFLTYFQNEAQLEKSRLLSDRFSAERPKGSFSTLEIQRTEQGDSAMYLCASSLDHNNQPQHFGDGTRLSIL.

This rearrangement joins TRBV2 to TRBJ2-7, with 9 bases lining up with TRBD2. The CDR3 is 15 amino acids. Trimming removed 5 bases from V and 0 bases from J; junction bases left unmatched: 5. Germline values: CDR1 SNHLY, CDR2 FYNNEI. The CDR3, as DNA: TGTGCCAGCAGTCGACTAGCGGACTACTCCTACGAGCAGTACTTC. Its protein is CASSRLADYSYEQYF. Full variable domain (missing parts from reference TRBV2 and TRBJ2-7): EPEVTQTPSHQVTQMGQEVILRCVPISNHLYFYWYRQILGQKVEFLVSFYNNEISEKSEIFDDQFSVERPDGSNFTLKIRSTKLEDSAMYFCASSRLADYSYEQYFGPGTRLTVT.

This clonotype has a handful of counts. The rearrangement joins TRBV25-1 to TRBJ2-1; maybe TRBD2 (5 bases). Germline V gene data show CDR1 as MGHDK and CDR2 as SYGVNS. The CDR3 is 10 residues long. V gave up 6 bases and J gave up 9 bases, with 6 bases separating them. CDR3 sequence: CASREGEQFF. The CDR3 DNA is TGTGCCAGCAGAGAGGGTGAGCAGTTCTTC.

This clonotype was detected only a few times. V gene TRBV9 combines with J gene TRBJ2-2; TRBD1 matches 7 bases. The length of the CDR3 is 18 residues. CDR1 and CDR2 from the germline V gene are SGDLS and YYNGEE. The junction had 16 bases not matched to a gene; V was cut back by 2 bases and J by 6 bases. In DNA, the CDR3 is TGTGCCAGCAGCGTTCGGGACAGTGCTATGAACTCGGCCGGGGAGCTGTTTTTT. Its protein is CASSVRDSAMNSAGELFF.

This clonotype was counted only a few times. CDR3 loop: CASSVEWGDTQYF. The CDR3 nucleotides are TGTGCCAGCAGCGTAGAATGGGGAGATACGCAGTATTTT. This chain joins TRBV9 and TRBJ2-3; D call uncertain. The CDR3 sequence is 13 residues long. The V gene lost 0 bases and the J gene lost 5 bases, with 7 bases spanning the gap. Germline V CDR1 and CDR2: SGDLS, YYNGEE.

The chain recombines TRBV20-1 with TRBJ2-5; no definite D call. Germline V gene lookup returns CDR1 DFQATT and CDR2 SNEGSKA (reference sequence). Trimming removed 3 bases at V and 2 bases at J, with 7 bases between. The length of the CDR3 is 12 residues. CDR3 residues: CSAREGQETQYF. Here the CDR3 DNA reads TGCAGTGCTAGGGAAGGGCAAGAGACCCAGTACTTC.

The V call is TRBV20-1, the J call TRBJ2-7; D is perhaps TRBD2 (6 bases). The V gene's germline CDR1 is DFQATT and CDR2 SNEGSKA (reference sequence). CDR3 length: 12 amino acids. Trimming stripped 5 bases from V and 1 base from J, with 9 bases between. The CDR3 region is CSAQRASYEQYF. The CDR3 coding sequence is TGCAGTGCTCAGCGGGCGTCCTACGAGCAGTACTTC.

A few counts support this clonotype. The V call is TRBV10-1, the J call TRBJ1-1; D call uncertain. From germline, CDR1 is WNHNN and CDR2 SYGVQD (reference sequence). Trimming cost V 7 bases and J 0 bases, with 9 bases left between them. The CDR3 loop spans 13 amino acids. The CDR3 DNA reads as TGCGCCAGCACCCTTTCCATGAACACTGAAGCTTTCTTT. Protein product: CASTLSMNTEAFF.